These T cell receptor beta chains were read from a single sample in a study of cytomegalovirus exposure and HLA in healthy donors. Method: immunoSEQ multiplex PCR; TCRdb's copy keeps in-frame clones and lacks some. Of hundreds of thousands of clones listed, roughly 81% were seen once; the top ten hold 0.24%. Sequenced material: PBMCs. The receptors were sampled from a girl aged 2-10 years in good health and CMV-seronegative. Both conserved end residues are part of each CDR3. Each record gives: J gene, clone size, D gene, V gene, CDR3 protein, CDR3 DNA. D genes are given only for firm matches. Where a row states a size, it is once, few, many or the class of an expanded clone; other rows omit it.

J: TRBJ1-2; size: .; D: TRBD1; V: TRBV29-1; CDR3: CSVLGTGRGGYGYTF; DNA: TGCAGCGTGCTTGGGACAGGGAGGGGCGGCTATGGCTACACCTTC
J: TRBJ2-7; size: .; D: .; V: TRBV9; CDR3: CASSVGVGSSYEQYF; DNA: TGTGCCAGCAGCGTAGGGGTCGGGAGCTCCTACGAGCAGTACTTC
J: TRBJ2-7; size: few; D: TRBD1; V: TRBV27; CDR3: CASSIQGAGEQYF; DNA: TGTGCCAGCAGTATCCAGGGGGCGGGGGAGCAGTACTTC
J: TRBJ1-1; size: .; D: .; V: TRBV18; CDR3: CASSPADNTEAFF; DNA: TGTGCCAGCTCACCAGCAGATAACACTGAAGCTTTCTTT
J: TRBJ2-1; size: .; D: .; V: TRBV5-1; CDR3: CASSAGLGALYNEQFF; DNA: TGCGCCAGCAGCGCCGGGTTGGGGGCGCTCTACAATGAGCAGTTCTTC
J: TRBJ2-2; size: .; D: TRBD2; V: TRBV19; CDR3: CASSITSGYTGELFF; DNA: TGTGCCAGTAGTATAACTAGCGGGTACACCGGGGAGCTGTTTTTT
J: TRBJ1-2; size: .; D: .; V: TRBV19; CDR3: CASSINRAWYGYTF; DNA: TGTGCCAGTAGTATTAACAGGGCGTGGTATGGCTACACCTTC
J: TRBJ1-1; size: .; D: .; V: TRBV20-1; CDR3: CSARDRAFF; DNA: TGCAGTGCTAGAGATCGGGCTTTCTTT
J: TRBJ1-3; size: .; D: TRBD1; V: TRBV7-9; CDR3: CSSSLMTGGSGNTIYF; DNA: TGTTCCAGCAGCTTAATGACAGGGGGCTCTGGAAACACCATATATTTT
J: TRBJ1-2; size: few; D: TRBD1; V: TRBV6-1; CDR3: CASSPPGTGLYGYTF; DNA: TGTGCCAGCAGTCCACCAGGGACAGGGTTGTATGGCTACACCTTC
J: TRBJ2-2; size: few; D: .; V: TRBV6-5; CDR3: CASTKQGRNTGELFF; DNA: TGTGCCAGCACCAAACAGGGAAGGAACACCGGGGAGCTGTTTTTT
J: TRBJ1-6; size: .; D: TRBD1; V: TRBV6-5; CDR3: CASSWDRTNSPLHF; DNA: TGTGCCAGCAGTTGGGACAGGACGAATTCACCCCTCCACTTT
J: TRBJ2-3; size: .; D: TRBD2; V: TRBV4-2; CDR3: CASSRLGQRGGEDTQYF; DNA: TGTGCCAGCAGCCGCCTCGGTCAGCGGGGGGGCGAGGATACGCAGTATTTT
J: TRBJ2-1; size: .; D: .; V: TRBV5-1; CDR3: CASSPPLQSSYNEQFF; DNA: TGCGCCAGCAGCCCGCCCTTACAGAGCTCCTACAATGAGCAGTTCTTC
J: TRBJ2-1; size: few; D: TRBD2; V: TRBV27; CDR3: CARTGLAEGLIYNEQFF; DNA: TGTGCCAGAACGGGACTAGCGGAAGGGCTGATATACAATGAGCAGTTCTTC
J: TRBJ1-5; size: .; D: TRBD1; V: TRBV19; CDR3: CASSTQGAGNQPQHF; DNA: TGTGCCAGTAGTACTCAGGGGGCTGGGAATCAGCCCCAGCATTTT
J: TRBJ2-2; size: .; D: .; V: TRBV5-1; CDR3: CASSLLAGNTGELFF; DNA: TGCGCCAGCAGCTTGTTGGCAGGGAACACCGGGGAGCTGTTTTTT
J: TRBJ2-7; size: .; D: TRBD2; V: TRBV4-2; CDR3: CASSLILAGDGYEQYF; DNA: TGTGCCAGCAGCCTCATTCTAGCGGGGGACGGCTACGAGCAGTACTTC
J: TRBJ1-2; size: .; D: TRBD1; V: TRBV7-6; CDR3: CASSSRTGTFEPGYTF; DNA: TGTGCCAGCAGCTCCCGGACAGGGACATTCGAGCCCGGCTACACCTTC
J: TRBJ2-1; size: .; D: .; V: TRBV11-3; CDR3: CASSLASVDEQFF; DNA: TGTGCCAGCAGCTTAGCTTCAGTCGATGAGCAGTTCTTC
J: TRBJ2-1; size: .; D: .; V: TRBV6-6; CDR3: CASSLDNEQFF; DNA: TGTGCCAGCAGCCTCGACAATGAGCAGTTCTTC
J: TRBJ2-1; size: .; D: TRBD1; V: TRBV7-9; CDR3: CASSPTGGTYNEQFF; DNA: TGTGCCAGCAGCCCAACAGGGGGCACGTACAATGAGCAGTTCTTC
J: TRBJ1-2; size: .; D: TRBD1; V: TRBV11-2; CDR3: CASSPTPTGAANYGYTF; DNA: TGTGCCAGCAGCCCTACCCCCACAGGGGCCGCTAACTATGGCTACACCTTC
J: TRBJ1-6; size: .; D: TRBD1; V: TRBV5-5; CDR3: CASSSDRGSYNSPLHF; DNA: TGTGCCAGCAGCTCGGACAGGGGCTCCTATAATTCACCCCTCCACTTT